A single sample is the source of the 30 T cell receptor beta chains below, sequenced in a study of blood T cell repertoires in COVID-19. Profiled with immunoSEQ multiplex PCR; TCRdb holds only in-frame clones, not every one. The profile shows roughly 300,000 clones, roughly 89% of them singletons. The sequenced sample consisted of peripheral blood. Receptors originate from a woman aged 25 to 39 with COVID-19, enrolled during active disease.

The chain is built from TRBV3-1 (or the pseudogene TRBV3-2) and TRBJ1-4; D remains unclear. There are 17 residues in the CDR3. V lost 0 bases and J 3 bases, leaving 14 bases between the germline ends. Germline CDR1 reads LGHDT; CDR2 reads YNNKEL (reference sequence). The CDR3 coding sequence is TGTGCCAGCAGCCAAGATTGGCAGGCCAACCCTAATGAAAAACTGTTTTTT. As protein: CASSQDWQANPNEKLFF.

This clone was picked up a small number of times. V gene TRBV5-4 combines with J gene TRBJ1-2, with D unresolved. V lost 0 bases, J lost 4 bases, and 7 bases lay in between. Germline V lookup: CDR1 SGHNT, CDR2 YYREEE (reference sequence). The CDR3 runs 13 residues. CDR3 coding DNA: TGTGCCAGCAGCTTGGACGGGAGCTATGGCTACACCTTC. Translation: CASSLDGSYGYTF.

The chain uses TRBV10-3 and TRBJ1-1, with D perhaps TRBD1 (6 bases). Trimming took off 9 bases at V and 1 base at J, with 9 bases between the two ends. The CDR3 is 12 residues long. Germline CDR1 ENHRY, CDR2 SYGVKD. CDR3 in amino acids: CAMGHSNTEAFF. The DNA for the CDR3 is TGTGCCATGGGACATTCGAACACTGAAGCTTTCTTT.

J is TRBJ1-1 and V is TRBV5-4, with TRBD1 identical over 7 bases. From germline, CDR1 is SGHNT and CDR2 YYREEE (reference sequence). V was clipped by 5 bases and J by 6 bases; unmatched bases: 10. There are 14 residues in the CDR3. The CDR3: CASRSTGELPEAFF. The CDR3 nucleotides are TGTGCCAGCAGGTCCACAGGGGAACTTCCTGAAGCTTTCTTT. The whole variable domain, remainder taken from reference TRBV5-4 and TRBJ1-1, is ETGVTQSPTHLIKTRGQQVTLRCSSQSGHNTVSWYQQALGQGPQFIFQYYREEENGRGNFPPRFSGLQFPNYSSELNVNALELDDSALYLCASRSTGELPEAFFGQGTRLTVV.

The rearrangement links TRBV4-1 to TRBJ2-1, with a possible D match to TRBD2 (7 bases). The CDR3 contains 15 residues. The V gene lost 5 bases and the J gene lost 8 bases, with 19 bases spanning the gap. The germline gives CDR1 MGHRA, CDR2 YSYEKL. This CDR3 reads CASSNRWGGTDEQFF. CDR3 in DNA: TGCGCCAGCAGCAATAGGTGGGGGGGCACGGATGAGCAGTTCTTC.

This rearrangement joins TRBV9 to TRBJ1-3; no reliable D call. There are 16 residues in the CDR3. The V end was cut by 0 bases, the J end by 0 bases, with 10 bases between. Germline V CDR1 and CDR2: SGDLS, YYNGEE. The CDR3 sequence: CASSVDPGISGNTIYF. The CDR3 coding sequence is TGTGCCAGCAGCGTAGATCCGGGAATCTCTGGAAACACCATATATTTT.

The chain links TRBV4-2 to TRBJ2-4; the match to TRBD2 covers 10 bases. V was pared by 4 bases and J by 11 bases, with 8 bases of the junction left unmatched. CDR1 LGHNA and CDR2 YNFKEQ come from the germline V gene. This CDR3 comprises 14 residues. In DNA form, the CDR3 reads TGTGCCAGCAGCCCTAGCGGGGGTAGATTTGTTCAGTACTTC. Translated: CASSPSGGRFVQYF.

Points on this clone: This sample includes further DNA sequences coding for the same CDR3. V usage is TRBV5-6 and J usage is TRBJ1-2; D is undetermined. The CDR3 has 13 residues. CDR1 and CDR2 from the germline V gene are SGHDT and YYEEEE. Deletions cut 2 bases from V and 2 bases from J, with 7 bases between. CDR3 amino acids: CASSFSGNYGYTF. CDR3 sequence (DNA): TGTGCCAGCAGCTTCTCGGGGAACTATGGCTACACCTTC.

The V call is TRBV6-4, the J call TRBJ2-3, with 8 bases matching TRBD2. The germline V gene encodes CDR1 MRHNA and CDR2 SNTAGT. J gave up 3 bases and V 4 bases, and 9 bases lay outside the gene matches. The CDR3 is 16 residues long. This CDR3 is CASSAVAGSGTDTQYF. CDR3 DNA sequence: TGTGCCAGCAGTGCCGTAGCGGGGTCGGGTACAGATACGCAGTATTTT.

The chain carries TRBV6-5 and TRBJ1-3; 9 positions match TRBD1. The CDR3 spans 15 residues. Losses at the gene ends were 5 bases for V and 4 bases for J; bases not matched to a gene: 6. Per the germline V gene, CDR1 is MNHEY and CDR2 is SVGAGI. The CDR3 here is CASSTSQGAGNTIYF. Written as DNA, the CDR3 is TGTGCCAGCAGTACATCACAGGGGGCCGGAAACACCATATATTTT.

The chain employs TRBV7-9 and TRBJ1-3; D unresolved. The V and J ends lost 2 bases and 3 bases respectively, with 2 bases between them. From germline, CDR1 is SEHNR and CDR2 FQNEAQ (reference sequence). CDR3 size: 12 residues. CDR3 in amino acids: CASSLLGNTIYF. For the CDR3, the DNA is TGTGCCAGCAGCTTACTTGGAAACACCATATATTTT.

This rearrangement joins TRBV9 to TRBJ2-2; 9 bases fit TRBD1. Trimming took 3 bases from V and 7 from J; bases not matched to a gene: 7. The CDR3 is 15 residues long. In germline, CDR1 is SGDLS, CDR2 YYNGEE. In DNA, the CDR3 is TGTGCCAGCAGCGCTACGGGACAGGGAATCGGGGAGCTGTTTTTT. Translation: CASSATGQGIGELFF. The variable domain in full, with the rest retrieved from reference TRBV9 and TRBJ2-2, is DSGVTQTPKHLITATGQRVTLRCSPRSGDLSVYWYQQSLDQGLQFLIQYYNGEERAKGNILERFSAQQFPDLHSELNLSSLELGDSALYFCASSATGQGIGELFFGEGSRLTVL.

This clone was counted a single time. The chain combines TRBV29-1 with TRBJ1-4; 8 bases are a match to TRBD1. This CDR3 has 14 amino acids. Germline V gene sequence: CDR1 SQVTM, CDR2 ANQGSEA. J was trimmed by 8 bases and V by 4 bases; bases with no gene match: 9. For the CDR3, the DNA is TGCAGCGTTGCACAGGGGGTGTGGAGGGAAAAACTGTTTTTT. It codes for CSVAQGVWREKLFF.

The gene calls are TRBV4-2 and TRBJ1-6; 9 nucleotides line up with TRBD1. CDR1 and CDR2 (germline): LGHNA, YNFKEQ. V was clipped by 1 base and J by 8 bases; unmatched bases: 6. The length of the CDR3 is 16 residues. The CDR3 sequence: CASSQAQGQGHSPLHF. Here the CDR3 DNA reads TGTGCCAGCAGCCAAGCCCAGGGACAGGGACATTCACCCCTCCACTTT.

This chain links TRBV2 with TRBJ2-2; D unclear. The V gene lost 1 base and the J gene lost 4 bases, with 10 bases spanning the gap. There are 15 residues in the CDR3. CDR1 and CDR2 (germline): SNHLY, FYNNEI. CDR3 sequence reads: CASSEGYSPTGELFF. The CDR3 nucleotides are TGTGCCAGCAGTGAAGGTTACAGCCCCACCGGGGAGCTGTTTTTT.

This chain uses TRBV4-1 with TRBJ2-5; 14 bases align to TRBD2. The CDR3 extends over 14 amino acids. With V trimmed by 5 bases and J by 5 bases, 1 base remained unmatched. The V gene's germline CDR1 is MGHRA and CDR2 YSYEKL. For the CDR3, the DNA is TGCGCCAGCAGCAGGACTAGCGGGGGGGAGACCCAGTACTTC. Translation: CASSRTSGGETQYF.

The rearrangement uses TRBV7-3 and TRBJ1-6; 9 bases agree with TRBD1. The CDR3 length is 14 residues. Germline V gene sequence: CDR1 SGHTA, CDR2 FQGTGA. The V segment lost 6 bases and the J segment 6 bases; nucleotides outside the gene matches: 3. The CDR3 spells CASRGDRANSPLHF. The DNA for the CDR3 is TGTGCCAGCAGGGGGGACAGGGCTAATTCACCCCTCCACTTT. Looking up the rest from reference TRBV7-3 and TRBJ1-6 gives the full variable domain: GAGVSQTPSNKVTEKGKYVELRCDPISGHTALYWYRQSLGQGPEFLIYFQGTGAADDSGLPNDRFFAVRPEGSVSTLKIQRTERGDSAVYLCASRGDRANSPLHFGNGTRLTVT.

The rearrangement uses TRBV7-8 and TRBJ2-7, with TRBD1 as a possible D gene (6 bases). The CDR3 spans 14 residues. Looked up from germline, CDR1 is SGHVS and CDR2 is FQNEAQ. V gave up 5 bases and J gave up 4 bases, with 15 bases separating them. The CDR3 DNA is TGTGCCAGCAGCCCGGGCACAGGGCTTTACGAGCAGTACTTC. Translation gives CASSPGTGLYEQYF.

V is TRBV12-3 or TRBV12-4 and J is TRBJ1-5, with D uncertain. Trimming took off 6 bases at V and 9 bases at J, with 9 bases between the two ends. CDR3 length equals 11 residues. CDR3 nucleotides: TGTGCCAGCAGCCAGCGCGGGCCCCAGCATTTT. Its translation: CASSQRGPQHF.

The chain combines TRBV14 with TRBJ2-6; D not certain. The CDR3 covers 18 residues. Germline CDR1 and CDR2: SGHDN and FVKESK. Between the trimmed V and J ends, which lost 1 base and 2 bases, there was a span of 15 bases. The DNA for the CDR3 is TGTGCCAGCAGCCAAGGGATTAGCTGGTTCCCTGGGGCCAACGTCCTGACTTTC. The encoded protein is CASSQGISWFPGANVLTF.

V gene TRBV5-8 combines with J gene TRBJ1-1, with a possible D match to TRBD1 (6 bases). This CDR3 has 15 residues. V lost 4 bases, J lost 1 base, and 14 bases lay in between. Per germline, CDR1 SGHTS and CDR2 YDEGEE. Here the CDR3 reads CASSPTGHPNTEAFF. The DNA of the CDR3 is TGTGCCAGCAGCCCGACGGGACACCCGAACACTGAAGCTTTCTTT.

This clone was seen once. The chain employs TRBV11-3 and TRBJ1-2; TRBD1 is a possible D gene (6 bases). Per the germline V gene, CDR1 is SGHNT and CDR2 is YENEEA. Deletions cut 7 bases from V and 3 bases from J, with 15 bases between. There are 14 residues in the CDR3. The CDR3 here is CASTPGGADYGYTF. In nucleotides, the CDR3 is TGTGCCAGCACCCCGGGGGGGGCGGACTATGGCTACACCTTC.

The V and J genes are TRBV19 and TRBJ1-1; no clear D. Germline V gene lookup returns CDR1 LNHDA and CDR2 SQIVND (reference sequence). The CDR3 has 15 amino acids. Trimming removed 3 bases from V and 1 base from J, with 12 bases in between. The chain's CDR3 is CASSILGTSNTEAFF. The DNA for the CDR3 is TGTGCCAGTAGTATTCTCGGTACCTCGAACACTGAAGCTTTCTTT.

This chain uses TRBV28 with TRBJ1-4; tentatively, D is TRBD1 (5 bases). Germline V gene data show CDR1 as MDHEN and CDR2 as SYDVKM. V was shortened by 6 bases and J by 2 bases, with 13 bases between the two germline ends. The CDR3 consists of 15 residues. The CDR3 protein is CASRAGGGTNEKLFF. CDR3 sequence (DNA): TGTGCCAGCAGGGCGGGGGGTGGCACTAATGAAAAACTGTTTTTT.

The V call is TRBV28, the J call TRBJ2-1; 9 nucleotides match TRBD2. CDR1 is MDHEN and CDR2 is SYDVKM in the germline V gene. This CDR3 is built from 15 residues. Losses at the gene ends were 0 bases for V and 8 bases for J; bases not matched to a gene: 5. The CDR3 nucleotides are TGTGCCAGCAGTTTATGGGCTAGCGGGGACCATGAGCAGTTCTTC. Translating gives CASSLWASGDHEQFF.

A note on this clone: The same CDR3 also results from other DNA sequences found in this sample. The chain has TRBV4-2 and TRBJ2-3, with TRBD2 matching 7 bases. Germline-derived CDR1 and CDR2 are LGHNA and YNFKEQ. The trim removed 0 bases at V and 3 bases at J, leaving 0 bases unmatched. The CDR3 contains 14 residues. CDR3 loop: CASSQEAGTDTQYF. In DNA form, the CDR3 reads TGTGCCAGCAGCCAAGAAGCGGGAACAGATACGCAGTATTTT.

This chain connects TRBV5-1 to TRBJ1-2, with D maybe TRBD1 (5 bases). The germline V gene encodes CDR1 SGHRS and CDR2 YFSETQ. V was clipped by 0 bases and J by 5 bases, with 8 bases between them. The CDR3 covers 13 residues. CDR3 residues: CASSLAQGYGYTF. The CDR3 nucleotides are TGCGCCAGCAGCTTGGCCCAGGGTTATGGCTACACCTTC.

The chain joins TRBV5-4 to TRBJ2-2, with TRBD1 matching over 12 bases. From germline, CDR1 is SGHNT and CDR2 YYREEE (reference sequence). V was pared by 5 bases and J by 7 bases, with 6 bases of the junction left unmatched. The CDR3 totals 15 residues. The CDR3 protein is CASSGDRGLNGELFF. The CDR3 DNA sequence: TGTGCCAGCAGTGGGGACAGGGGGCTTAACGGGGAGCTGTTTTTT.

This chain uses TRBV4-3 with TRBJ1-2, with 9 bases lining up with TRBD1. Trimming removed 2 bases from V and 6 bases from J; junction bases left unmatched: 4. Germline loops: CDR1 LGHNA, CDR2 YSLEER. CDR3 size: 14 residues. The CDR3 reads CASSQQQGADGYTF. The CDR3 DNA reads TGCGCCAGCAGCCAACAACAGGGGGCAGATGGCTACACCTTC.

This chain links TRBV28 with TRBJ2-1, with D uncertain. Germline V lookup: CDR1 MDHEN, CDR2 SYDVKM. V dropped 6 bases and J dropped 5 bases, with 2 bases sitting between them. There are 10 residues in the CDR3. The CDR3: CASSDNEQFF. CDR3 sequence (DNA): TGTGCCAGCAGCGACAATGAGCAGTTCTTC.